The 12 T cell receptor beta chains presented below share a single source sample, sequenced in a study of blood T cell repertoires in COVID-19. Libraries were prepared by immunoSEQ multiplex PCR; TCRdb keeps only in-frame clonotypes and omits some of them. The sample includes 110,000 to 150,000 clones, about 84% of them seen just once. Material: peripheral blood. The receptors shown here come from a human donor in a cohort sampled during active COVID-19.

This chain links TRBV7-2 with TRBJ1-5, with TRBD1 matching 7 bases. The CDR3 has 15 amino acids. J was trimmed by 4 bases and V by 6 bases; bases with no gene match: 9. Germline V gene lookup returns CDR1 SGHTA and CDR2 FQGNSA. CDR3 nucleotide sequence: TGTGCCAGCAGTAGGGGACAGACTCCTAATCAGCCCCAGCATTTT. This encodes CASSRGQTPNQPQHF. The full variable domain, in which reference TRBV7-2 and TRBJ1-5 provide the parts outside the CDR3, is GAGVSQSPSNKVTEKGKDVELRCDPISGHTALYWYRQSLGQGLEFLIYFQGNSAPDKSGLPSDRFSAERTGGSVSTLTIQRTQQEDSAVYLCASSRGQTPNQPQHFGDGTRLSIL.

V and J are TRBV28 and TRBJ1-2, with a possible D match to TRBD1 (6 bases). The V and J ends lost 4 bases and 5 bases respectively, with 29 bases between them. Per the germline V gene, CDR1 is MDHEN and CDR2 is SYDVKM. CDR3 length: 19 amino acids. In DNA, the CDR3 is TGTGCCAGCAGTTCCTGCGGGGGTAGGCGGGGCGGGGGCTATTATGGCTACACCTTC. Its translation: CASSSCGGRRGGGYYGYTF.

The chain is built from TRBV28 and TRBJ2-3, with no clear D. This CDR3 contains 11 residues. Between the trimmed V and J ends, which lost 7 bases and 6 bases, there was a span of 8 bases. Per germline, CDR1 MDHEN and CDR2 SYDVKM. The chain's CDR3 is CASTSPDTQYF. In DNA, the CDR3 is TGTGCCAGCACCTCTCCGGATACGCAGTATTTT.

Only one count was recorded for this clone. The rearrangement joins TRBV28 to TRBJ2-3, with TRBD2 matching over 9 bases. Germline V CDR1 and CDR2: MDHEN, SYDVKM. The CDR3 has 13 amino acids. After removal of 10 bases from V and 9 bases from J, the junction contained 11 bases not matched to a gene. CDR3 nucleotides: TGTGCCACCGGGACTAGCCTGCGTCAGACGCAGTATTTT. It specifies CATGTSLRQTQYF.

This chain links TRBV19 with TRBJ1-1; D is ambiguous. CDR1 LNHDA and CDR2 SQIVND come from the germline V gene (reference sequence). The germline V and J ends were trimmed by 2 bases and 4 bases, with 8 bases remaining between them. This CDR3 has 13 residues. In nucleotides, the CDR3 is TGTGCCAGTAGTATAAAGACGGGCACTGAAGCTTTCTTT. Its translation is CASSIKTGTEAFF.

This clone was detected only once. The chain couples TRBV7-2 to TRBJ1-1, with 8 bases that match TRBD1. The V and J ends lost 2 bases and 4 bases, in that order; junction bases with no gene match: 6. The germline gives CDR1 SGHTA, CDR2 FQGNSA. The CDR3 has 15 amino acids. The CDR3 loop reads CASSLQTGVGTEAFF. The CDR3 DNA follows: TGTGCCAGCAGCTTACAGACAGGGGTCGGCACTGAAGCTTTCTTT.

This rearrangement joins TRBV27 to TRBJ1-1, with 11 bases aligning to TRBD1. With 6 bases clipped from V and 7 bases from J, the junction kept 7 bases outside the gene matches. Germline V gene sequence: CDR1 MNHEY, CDR2 SMNVEV (reference sequence). The CDR3 totals 14 residues. CDR3 protein: CASRRGQGASEAFF. The CDR3 nucleotides are TGTGCCAGCAGGAGAGGACAGGGGGCGAGTGAAGCTTTCTTT.

The chain joins TRBV4-2 to TRBJ1-1; D ambiguous. The CDR3 runs 14 residues. With 0 bases removed from V and 0 bases from J, the gap between germline ends came to 5 bases. CDR1 is LGHNA and CDR2 is YNFKEQ in the germline V gene. CDR3 region: CASSQDPVNTEAFF. The CDR3 nucleotides are TGTGCCAGCAGCCAAGATCCAGTGAACACTGAAGCTTTCTTT.

This chain links TRBV7-9 with TRBJ1-4; tentatively, D is TRBD1 (6 bases). Germline-derived CDR1 and CDR2 are SEHNR and FQNEAQ (reference sequence). The germline V and J ends were trimmed by 5 bases and 3 bases, with 13 bases remaining between them. The CDR3 consists of 15 residues. The CDR3 spells CASSLSTGPNEKLFF. The CDR3 coding sequence is TGTGCCAGCAGCCTCTCGACAGGTCCTAATGAAAAACTGTTTTTT. The full variable domain, completed using reference TRBV7-9 and TRBJ1-4, is DTGVSQNPRHKITKRGQNVTFRCDPISEHNRLYWYRQTLGQGPEFLTYFQNEAQLEKSRLLSDRFSAERPKGSFSTLEIQRTEQGDSAMYLCASSLSTGPNEKLFFGSGTQLSVL.

This sequence joins TRBV19 and TRBJ1-1, with 8 nucleotides matching TRBD1. Germline-derived CDR1 and CDR2 are LNHDA and SQIVND (reference sequence). V trimming: 4 bases; J trimming: 7 bases; junction bases outside the gene matches: 8. This CDR3 has 14 residues. The CDR3: CASSSGQGFDEAFF. For the CDR3, the DNA is TGTGCCAGTAGTAGCGGACAGGGATTTGATGAAGCTTTCTTT.

V is TRBV28 and J is TRBJ2-1; a possible D gene is TRBD1 (6 bases). Germline CDR1 MDHEN, CDR2 SYDVKM. V gave up 8 bases and J gave up 1 base, with 15 bases separating them. The CDR3 consists of 15 residues. The CDR3 nucleotides read TGTGCCAGCCAAGGCAGGGGTAGGTCCTACAATGAGCAGTTCTTC. Translating it yields CASQGRGRSYNEQFF.

This chain joins TRBV6-5 and TRBJ2-1; no clear D gene. The germline CDR1 and CDR2 sequences are MNHEY and SVGAGI. V dropped 0 bases and J dropped 0 bases, with 9 bases sitting between them. CDR3 length: 16 amino acids. CDR3 sequence reads: CASSYSTTSSYNEQFF. The CDR3 DNA follows: TGTGCCAGCAGTTACTCTACTACCAGCTCCTACAATGAGCAGTTCTTC.